This T cell receptor beta chain was retrieved from a study of blood T cell repertoires in COVID-19. Under the authors' procedure: Reference gene primer amplification gave nucleated cell count estimates. Sequenced by immunoSEQ multiplex PCR; TCRdb stores in-frame clones only, minus some. Clone size and V and J calls were adopted from that table, with D and trimming inferred from the DNA. The data hold approximately 260,000 clones, with about 80% observed a single time. This TCR derives from a man aged 45 to 65 who had recovered from COVID-19. Sequencing was performed on PBMCs or T cells enriched from blood (not recorded which).

The CDR3, as DNA: TGCGCCAGCAGCCCCGGGACAGGGGTTTTTAACACTGAAGCTTTCTTT. Amino acid sequence: CASSPGTGVFNTEAFF. This sequence joins TRBV5-1 and TRBJ1-1; 10 bases agree with TRBD1. The germline V gene encodes CDR1 SGHRS and CDR2 YFSETQ. Trimming took 4 bases from V and 2 from J; bases not matched to a gene: 8. The CDR3 extends over 16 amino acids.